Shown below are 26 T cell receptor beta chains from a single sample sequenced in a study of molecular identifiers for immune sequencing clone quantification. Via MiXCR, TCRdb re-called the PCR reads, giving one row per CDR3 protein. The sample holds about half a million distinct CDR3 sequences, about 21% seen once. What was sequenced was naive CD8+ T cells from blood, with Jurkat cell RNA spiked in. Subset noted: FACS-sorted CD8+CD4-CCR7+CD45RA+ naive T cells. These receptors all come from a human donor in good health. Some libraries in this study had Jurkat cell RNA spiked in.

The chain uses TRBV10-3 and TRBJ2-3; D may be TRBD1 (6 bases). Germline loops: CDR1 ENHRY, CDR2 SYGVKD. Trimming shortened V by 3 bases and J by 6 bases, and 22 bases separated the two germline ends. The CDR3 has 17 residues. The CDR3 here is CAISDPIGQSSFDTQYF. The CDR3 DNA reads TGTGCCATCAGTGACCCAATTGGACAGTCCAGTTTTGATACGCAGTATTTT.

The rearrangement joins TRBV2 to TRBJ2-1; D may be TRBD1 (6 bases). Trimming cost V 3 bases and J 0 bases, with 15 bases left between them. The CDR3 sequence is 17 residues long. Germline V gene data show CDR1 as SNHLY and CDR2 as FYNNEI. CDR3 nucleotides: TGTGCCAGCAGTGAGGGGGCCCCGATAAACTCCTACAATGAGCAGTTCTTC. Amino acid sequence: CASSEGAPINSYNEQFF.

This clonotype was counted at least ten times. DNA for the CDR3: TGTGCCAGCAGCCAGGAGACTAGGCTCTACGAGCAGTACTTC. Its translation is CASSQETRLYEQYF. The chain joins TRBV11-1 to TRBJ2-7; D might be TRBD2 (6 bases). The germline V gene has CDR1 SGHAT and CDR2 FQDESV (reference sequence). Deletions cut 5 bases from V and 3 bases from J, with 14 bases between. CDR3 size: 14 residues.

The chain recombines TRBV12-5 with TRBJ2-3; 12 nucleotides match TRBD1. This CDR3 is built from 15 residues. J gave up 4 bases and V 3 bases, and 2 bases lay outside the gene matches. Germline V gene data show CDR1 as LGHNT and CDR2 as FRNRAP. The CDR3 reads CASGFGTGGADTQYF. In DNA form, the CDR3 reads TGTGCTAGTGGTTTTGGGACAGGGGGCGCAGATACGCAGTATTTT.

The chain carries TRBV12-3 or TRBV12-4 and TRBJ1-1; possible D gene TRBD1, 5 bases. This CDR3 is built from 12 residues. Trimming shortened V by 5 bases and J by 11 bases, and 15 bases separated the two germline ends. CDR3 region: CASSPEGRVAFF. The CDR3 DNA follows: TGTGCCAGCAGTCCCGAGGGGCGTGTGGCTTTCTTT.

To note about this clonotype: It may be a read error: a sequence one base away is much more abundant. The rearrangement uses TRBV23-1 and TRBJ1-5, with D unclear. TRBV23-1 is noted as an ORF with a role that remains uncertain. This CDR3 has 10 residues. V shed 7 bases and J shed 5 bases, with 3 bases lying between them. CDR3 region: CASTYQPQHF. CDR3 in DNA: TGCGCCAGCACCTATCAGCCCCAGCATTTT.

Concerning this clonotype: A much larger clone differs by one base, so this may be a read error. CDR3 nucleotide sequence: TGTGCCAGCAGCCCCCTGGGGAATAAGCAGTTCTTC. It is translated as CASSPLGNKQFF. The chain is built from TRBV7-8 and TRBJ2-1; unclear D gene. Germline lookup yields CDR1 SGHVS and CDR2 FQNEAQ. The CDR3 extends over 12 amino acids. Deletions cut 5 bases from V and 11 bases from J, with 13 bases between.

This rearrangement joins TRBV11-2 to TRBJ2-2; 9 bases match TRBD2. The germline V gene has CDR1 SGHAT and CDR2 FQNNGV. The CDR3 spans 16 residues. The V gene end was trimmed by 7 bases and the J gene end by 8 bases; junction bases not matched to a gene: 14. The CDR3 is CASMRRGASGEGELFF. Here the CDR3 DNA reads TGTGCCAGCATGAGACGCGGGGCTAGCGGGGAAGGGGAGCTGTTTTTT.

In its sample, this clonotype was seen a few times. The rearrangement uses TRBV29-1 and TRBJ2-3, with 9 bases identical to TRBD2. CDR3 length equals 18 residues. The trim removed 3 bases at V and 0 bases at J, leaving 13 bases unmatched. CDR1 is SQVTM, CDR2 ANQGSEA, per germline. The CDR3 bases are TGCAGCGTTGACTCTCTTTTGGCTAGCGGGACTAGCACAGATACGCAGTATTTT. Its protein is CSVDSLLASGTSTDTQYF.

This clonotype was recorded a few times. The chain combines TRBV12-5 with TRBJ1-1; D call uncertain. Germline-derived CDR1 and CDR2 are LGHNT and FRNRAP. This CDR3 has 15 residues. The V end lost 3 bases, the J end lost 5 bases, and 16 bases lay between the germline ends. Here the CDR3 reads CASGFGLGLGTEAFF. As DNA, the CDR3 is TGTGCTAGTGGTTTCGGTTTAGGTTTGGGGACTGAAGCTTTCTTT.

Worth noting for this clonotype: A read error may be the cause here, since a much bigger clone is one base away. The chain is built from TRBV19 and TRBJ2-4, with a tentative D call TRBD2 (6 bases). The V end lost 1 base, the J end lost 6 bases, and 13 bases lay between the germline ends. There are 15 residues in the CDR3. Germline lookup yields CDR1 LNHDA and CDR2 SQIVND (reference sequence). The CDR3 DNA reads TGTGCCAGTAGTATAGCGACTAGAGGAAGAAACATTCAGTACTTC. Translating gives CASSIATRGRNIQYF.

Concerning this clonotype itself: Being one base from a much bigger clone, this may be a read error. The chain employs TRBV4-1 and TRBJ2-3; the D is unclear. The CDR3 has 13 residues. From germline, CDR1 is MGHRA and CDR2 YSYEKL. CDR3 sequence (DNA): TGCGCCAGCAACCAAGAACTGACAGATACGCAGTATTTT. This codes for CASNQELTDTQYF.

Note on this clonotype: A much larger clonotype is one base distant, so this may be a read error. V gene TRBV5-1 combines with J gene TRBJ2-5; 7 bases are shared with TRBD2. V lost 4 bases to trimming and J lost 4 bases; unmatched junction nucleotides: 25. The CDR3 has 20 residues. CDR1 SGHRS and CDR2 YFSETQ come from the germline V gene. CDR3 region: CASSDRLAGLVGDRGETQYF. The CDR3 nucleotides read TGCGCCAGCAGCGACCGACTAGCAGGACTAGTGGGGGATAGAGGAGAGACCCAGTACTTC.

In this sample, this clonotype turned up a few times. In DNA, the CDR3 is TGTGCCAGCAGTTTATTAGCCTCTGGGGCCAACGTCCTGACTTTC. Its protein is CASSLLASGANVLTF. V and J are TRBV27 and TRBJ2-6; D ambiguous. The germline V gene has CDR1 MNHEY and CDR2 SMNVEV (reference sequence). This CDR3 spans 15 amino acids. Deletions cut 1 base from V and 0 bases from J, with 4 bases between.

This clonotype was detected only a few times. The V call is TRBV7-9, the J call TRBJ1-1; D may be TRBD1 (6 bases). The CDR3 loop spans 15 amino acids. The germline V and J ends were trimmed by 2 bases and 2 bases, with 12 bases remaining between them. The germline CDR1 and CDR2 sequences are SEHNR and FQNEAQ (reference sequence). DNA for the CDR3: TGTGCCAGCAGCTTACCGACAGGCGAAAACACTGAAGCTTTCTTT. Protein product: CASSLPTGENTEAFF.

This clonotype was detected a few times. CDR3 amino acids: CASSPPRGQTNEKLFF. Here the CDR3 DNA reads TGTGCCAGCAGCCCCCCCCGGGGTCAAACTAATGAAAAACTGTTTTTT. The chain couples TRBV3-1 to TRBJ1-4, with D hard to call. The V end was cut by 4 bases, the J end by 1 base, with 13 bases between. CDR1 and CDR2 from the germline V gene are LGHDT and YNNKEL (reference sequence). CDR3 length: 16 residues.

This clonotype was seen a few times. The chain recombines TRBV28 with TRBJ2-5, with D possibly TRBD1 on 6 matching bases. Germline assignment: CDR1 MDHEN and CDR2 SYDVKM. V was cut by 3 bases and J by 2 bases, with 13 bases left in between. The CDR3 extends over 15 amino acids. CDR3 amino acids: CASSFRGHTQETQYF. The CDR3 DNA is TGTGCCAGCAGTTTCCGGGGACACACTCAAGAGACCCAGTACTTC. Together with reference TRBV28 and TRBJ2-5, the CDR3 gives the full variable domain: DVKVTQSSRYLVKRTGEKVFLECVQDMDHENMFWYRQDPGLGLRLIYFSYDVKMKEKGDIPEGYSVSREKKERFSLILESASTNQTSMYLCASSFRGHTQETQYFGPGTRLLVL.

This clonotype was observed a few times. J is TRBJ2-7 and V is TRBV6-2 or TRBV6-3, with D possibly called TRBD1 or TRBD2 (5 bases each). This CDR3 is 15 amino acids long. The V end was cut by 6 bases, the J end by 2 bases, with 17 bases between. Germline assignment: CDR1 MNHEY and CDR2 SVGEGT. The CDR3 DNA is TGTGCCAGCAGACACACCCGGGACGGACCCTACGAGCAGTACTTC. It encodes CASRHTRDGPYEQYF.

The CDR3 nucleotides are TGTGCCAGTAGTATTACTAGCGGGGTCTACAATGAGCAGTTCTTC. Translated, it gives CASSITSGVYNEQFF. The chain uses TRBV19 and TRBJ2-1, with 10 bases that match TRBD2. Germline values: CDR1 LNHDA, CDR2 SQIVND (reference sequence). CDR3 length: 15 amino acids. J gave up 3 bases and V 3 bases, and 2 bases lay outside the gene matches.

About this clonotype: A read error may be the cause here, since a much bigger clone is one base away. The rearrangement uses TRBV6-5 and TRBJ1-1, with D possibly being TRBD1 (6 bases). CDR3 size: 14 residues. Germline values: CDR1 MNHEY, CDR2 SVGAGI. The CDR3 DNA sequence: TGTGCCAGCAGTTATCGAGTGGGGGACACTGAAGCTTCCTTT. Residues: CASSYRVGDTEASF.

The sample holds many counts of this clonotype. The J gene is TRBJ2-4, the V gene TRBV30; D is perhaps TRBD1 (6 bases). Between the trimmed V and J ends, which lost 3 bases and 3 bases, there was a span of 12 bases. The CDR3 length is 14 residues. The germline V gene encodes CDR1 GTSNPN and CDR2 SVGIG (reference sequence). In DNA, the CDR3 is TGTGCCTGGAGACAGGGATTGGGCAAAAACATTCAGTACTTC. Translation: CAWRQGLGKNIQYF.

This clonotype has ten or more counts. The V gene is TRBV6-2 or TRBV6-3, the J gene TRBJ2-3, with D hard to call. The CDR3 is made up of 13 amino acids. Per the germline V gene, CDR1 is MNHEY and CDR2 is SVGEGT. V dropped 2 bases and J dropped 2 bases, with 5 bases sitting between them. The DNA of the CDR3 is TGTGCCAGCAGTTACAGCGACACAGATACGCAGTATTTT. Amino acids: CASSYSDTDTQYF.

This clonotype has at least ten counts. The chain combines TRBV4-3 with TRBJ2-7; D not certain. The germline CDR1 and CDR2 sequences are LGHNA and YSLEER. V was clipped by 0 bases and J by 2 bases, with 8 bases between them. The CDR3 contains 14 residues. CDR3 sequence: CASSQDSYTYEQYF. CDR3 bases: TGCGCCAGCAGCCAAGACAGCTACACCTACGAGCAGTACTTC.

The CDR3 loop is CASSSSSSSSYNEQFF. The CDR3 region has the DNA TGTGCCAGCAGCAGCAGCAGTTCGAGCTCCTACAATGAGCAGTTCTTC. The chain employs TRBV9 and TRBJ2-1; D unclear. The CDR3 consists of 16 residues. Germline values: CDR1 SGDLS, CDR2 YYNGEE. Trimming stripped 4 bases from V and 0 bases from J, with 14 bases between.

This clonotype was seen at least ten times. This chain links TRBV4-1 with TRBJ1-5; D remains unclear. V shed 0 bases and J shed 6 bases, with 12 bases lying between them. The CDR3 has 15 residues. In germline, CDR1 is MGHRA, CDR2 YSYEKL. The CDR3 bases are TGCGCCAGCAGCCAAGATTCGATGTCTGCTCAGCCCCAGCATTTT. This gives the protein CASSQDSMSAQPQHF.

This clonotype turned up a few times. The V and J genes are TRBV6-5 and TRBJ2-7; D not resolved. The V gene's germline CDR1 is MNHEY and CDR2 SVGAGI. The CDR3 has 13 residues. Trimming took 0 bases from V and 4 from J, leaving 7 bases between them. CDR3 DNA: TGTGCCAGCAGTTACTCCAATTTTTACGAGCAGTACTTC. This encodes CASSYSNFYEQYF.